This TCR beta chain was recovered during a study of CD8 T cells in ankylosing spondylitis. General study points: The disease-linked clones had a CD8+ phenotype and low blood frequencies. Eight highly homologous variants formed a TCR beta motif that appeared characteristic of ankylosing spondylitis blood. The study looked at matched synovial fluid samples from ankylosing spondylitis patients. Disease-linked clones were reported to be significantly enriched there. Reactive arthritis synovial fluid and blood previously showed some of these motif variants.

It was by quantitative 5'-RACE with molecular barcodes that TCR beta libraries were made. One entry per CDR3 protein results from TCRdb running MiXCR on the 5' RACE reads. Counted here are under 150,000 distinct CDR3 sequences, over 15% occurring once; the ten biggest clones make up 30% to 35%. As to this clonotype: What it binds is not known.

What was sequenced was blood, either unsorted or a sorted T cell fraction (not recorded which). The receptor's source is a male donor with ankylosing spondylitis.

The CDR3 sequence is CASSSQTGTIGYGYTF. The CDR3 DNA reads as TGTGCCAGCAGCTCCCAAACCGGGACTATTGGCTATGGCTACACCTTC. The chain employs TRBV7-9 and TRBJ1-2, with TRBD1 as a possible D gene (5 bases). This CDR3 has 16 amino acids. CDR1 and CDR2 (germline): SEHNR, FQNEAQ (reference sequence). V was trimmed by 4 bases and J by 4 bases, leaving 19 bases between them.